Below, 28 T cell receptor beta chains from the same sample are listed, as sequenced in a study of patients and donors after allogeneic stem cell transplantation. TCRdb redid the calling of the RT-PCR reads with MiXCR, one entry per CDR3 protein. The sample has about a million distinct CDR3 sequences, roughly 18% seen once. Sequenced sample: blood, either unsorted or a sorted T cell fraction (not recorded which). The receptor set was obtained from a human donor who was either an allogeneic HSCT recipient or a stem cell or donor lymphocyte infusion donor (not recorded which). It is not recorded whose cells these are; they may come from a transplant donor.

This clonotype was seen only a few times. The CDR3 DNA sequence: TGTGCCAGCAGGCTAGGTTTGTATGAGCAGTTCTTC. Protein sequence: CASRLGLYEQFF. The chain recombines TRBV27 with TRBJ2-1; no clear D gene. Trimming took off 6 bases at V and 8 bases at J, with 11 bases between the two ends. The CDR3 is made up of 12 amino acids. The germline V gene encodes CDR1 MNHEY and CDR2 SMNVEV (reference sequence).

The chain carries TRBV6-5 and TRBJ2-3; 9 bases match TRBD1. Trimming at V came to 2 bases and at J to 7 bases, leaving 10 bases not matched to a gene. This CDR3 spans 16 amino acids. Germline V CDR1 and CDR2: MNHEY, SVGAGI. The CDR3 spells CASSYTPGQGPNTQYF. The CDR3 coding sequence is TGTGCCAGCAGTTACACTCCGGGACAGGGACCAAATACGCAGTATTTT.

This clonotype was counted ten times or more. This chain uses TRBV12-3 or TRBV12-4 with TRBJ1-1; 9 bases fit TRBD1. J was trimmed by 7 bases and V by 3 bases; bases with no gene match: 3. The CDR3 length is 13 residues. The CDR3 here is CASSLGTGLEAFF. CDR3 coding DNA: TGTGCCAGCAGTTTGGGGACAGGGCTTGAAGCTTTCTTT.

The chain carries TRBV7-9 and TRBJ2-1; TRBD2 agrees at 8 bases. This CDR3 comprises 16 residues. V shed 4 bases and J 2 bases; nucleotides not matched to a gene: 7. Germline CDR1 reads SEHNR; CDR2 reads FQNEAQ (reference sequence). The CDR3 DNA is TGTGCCAGCAGCTACGGGACTAGTAGGCCCTACAATGAGCAGTTCTTC. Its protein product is CASSYGTSRPYNEQFF.

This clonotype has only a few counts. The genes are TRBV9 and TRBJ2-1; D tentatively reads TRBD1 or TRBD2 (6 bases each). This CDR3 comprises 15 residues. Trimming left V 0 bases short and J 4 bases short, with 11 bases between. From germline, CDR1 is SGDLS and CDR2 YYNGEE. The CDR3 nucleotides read TGTGCCAGCAGCGTAGGGGGGGCAATTTACAATGAGCAGTTCTTC. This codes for CASSVGGAIYNEQFF.

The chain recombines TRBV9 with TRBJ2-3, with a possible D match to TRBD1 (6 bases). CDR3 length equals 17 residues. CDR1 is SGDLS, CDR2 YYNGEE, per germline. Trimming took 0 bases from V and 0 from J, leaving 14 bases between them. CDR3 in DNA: TGTGCCAGCAGCGTAGATCCCCCGGGACATAGCACAGATACGCAGTATTTT. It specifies CASSVDPPGHSTDTQYF.

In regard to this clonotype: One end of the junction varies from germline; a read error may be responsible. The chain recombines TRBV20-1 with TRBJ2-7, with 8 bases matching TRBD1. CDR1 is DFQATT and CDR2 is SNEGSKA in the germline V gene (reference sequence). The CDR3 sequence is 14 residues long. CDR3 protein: CSAWDQGQDYELYF. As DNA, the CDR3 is TGCAGTGCTTGGGATCAGGGACAGGACTACGAGCTGTACTTC.

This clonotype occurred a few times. The CDR3 region is CSVEFGTGGRGELFF. As DNA, the CDR3 is TGCAGCGTTGAATTTGGGACAGGGGGCCGGGGGGAGCTGTTTTTT. The chain combines TRBV29-1 with TRBJ2-2; 12 positions match TRBD1. Trimming removed 2 bases from V and 8 bases from J; junction bases left unmatched: 6. Germline V gene sequence: CDR1 SQVTM, CDR2 ANQGSEA. The CDR3 is 15 residues long.

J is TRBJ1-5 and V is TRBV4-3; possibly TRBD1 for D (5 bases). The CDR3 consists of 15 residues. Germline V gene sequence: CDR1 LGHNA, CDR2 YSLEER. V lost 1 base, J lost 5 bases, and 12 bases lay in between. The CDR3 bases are TGCGCCAGCAGCCAAGGAGCCACAGGCCATCAGCCCCAGCATTTT. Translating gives CASSQGATGHQPQHF.

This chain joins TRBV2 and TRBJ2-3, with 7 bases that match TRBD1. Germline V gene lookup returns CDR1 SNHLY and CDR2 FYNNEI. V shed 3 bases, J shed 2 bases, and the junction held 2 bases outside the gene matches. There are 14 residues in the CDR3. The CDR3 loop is CASSDTGDTDTQYF. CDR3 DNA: TGTGCCAGCAGTGATACAGGGGACACAGATACGCAGTATTTT.

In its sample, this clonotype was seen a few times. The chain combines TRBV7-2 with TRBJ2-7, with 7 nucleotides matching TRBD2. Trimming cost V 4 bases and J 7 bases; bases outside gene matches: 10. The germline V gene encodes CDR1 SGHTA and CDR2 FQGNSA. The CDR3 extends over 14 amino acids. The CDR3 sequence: CASSSVWGGYEQYF. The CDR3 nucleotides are TGTGCCAGCAGCTCCGTATGGGGGGGTTATGAGCAGTACTTC. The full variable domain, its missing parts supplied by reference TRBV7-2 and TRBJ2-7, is GAGVSQSPSNKVTEKGKDVELRCDPISGHTALYWYRQSLGQGLEFLIYFQGNSAPDKSGLPSDRFSAERTGGSVSTLTIQRTQQEDSAVYLCASSSVWGGYEQYFGPGTRLTVT.

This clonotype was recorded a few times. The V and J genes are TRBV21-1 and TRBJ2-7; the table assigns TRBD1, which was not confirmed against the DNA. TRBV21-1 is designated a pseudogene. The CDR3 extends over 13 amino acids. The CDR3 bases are TGTGCCAGCAGCAAATTAGGGGACTACGAGCAGTACTTC. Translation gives CASSKLGDYEQYF.

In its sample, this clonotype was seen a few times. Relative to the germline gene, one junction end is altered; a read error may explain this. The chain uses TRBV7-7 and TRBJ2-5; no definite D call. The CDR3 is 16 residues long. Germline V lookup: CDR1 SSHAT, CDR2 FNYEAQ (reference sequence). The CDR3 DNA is TGTGCTAGCAGCTTAGGGTCTAGACCAAAACAAGAGACCCAGTACTTC. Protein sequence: CASSLGSRPKQETQYF.

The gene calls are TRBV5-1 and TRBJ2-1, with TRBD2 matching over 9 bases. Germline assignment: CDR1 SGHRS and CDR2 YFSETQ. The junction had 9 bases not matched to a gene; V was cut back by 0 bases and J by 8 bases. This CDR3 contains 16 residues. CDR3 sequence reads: CASSLDSSGRTDEQFF. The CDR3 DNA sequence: TGCGCCAGCAGCTTGGATTCGAGCGGGAGGACGGATGAGCAGTTCTTC.

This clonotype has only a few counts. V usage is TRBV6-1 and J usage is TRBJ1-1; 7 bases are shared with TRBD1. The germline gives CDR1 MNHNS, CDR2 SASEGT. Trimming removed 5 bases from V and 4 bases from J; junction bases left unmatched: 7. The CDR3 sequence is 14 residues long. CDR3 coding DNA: TGTGCCAGCAGTCGACCGGGACAGACCACTGAAGCTTTCTTT. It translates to CASSRPGQTTEAFF.

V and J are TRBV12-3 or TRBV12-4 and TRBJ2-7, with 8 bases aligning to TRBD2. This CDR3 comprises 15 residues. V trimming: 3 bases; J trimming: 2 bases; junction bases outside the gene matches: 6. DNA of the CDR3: TGTGCCAGCAGTTTGGGAACTAGCGGTCCCTACGAGCAGTACTTC. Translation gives CASSLGTSGPYEQYF.

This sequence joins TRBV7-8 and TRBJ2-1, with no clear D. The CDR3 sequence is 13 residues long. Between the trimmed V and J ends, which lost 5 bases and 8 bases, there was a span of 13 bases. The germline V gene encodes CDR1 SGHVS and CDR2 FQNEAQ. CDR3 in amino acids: CASSRAYGDEQFF. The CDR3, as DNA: TGTGCCAGCAGCCGGGCCTATGGGGATGAGCAGTTCTTC. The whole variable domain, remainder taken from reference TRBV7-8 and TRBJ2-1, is GAGVSQSPRYKVAKRGQDVALRCDPISGHVSLFWYQQALGQGPEFLTYFQNEAQLDKSGLPSDRFFAERPEGSVSTLKIQRTQQEDSAVYLCASSRAYGDEQFFGPGTRLTVL.

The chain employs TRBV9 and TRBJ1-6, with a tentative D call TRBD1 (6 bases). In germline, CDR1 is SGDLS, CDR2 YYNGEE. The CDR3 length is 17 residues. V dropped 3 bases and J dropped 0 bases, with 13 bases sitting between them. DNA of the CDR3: TGTGCCAGCAGCGCTTGGACAGCCAGCTCCTATAATTCACCCCTCCACTTT. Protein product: CASSAWTASSYNSPLHF.

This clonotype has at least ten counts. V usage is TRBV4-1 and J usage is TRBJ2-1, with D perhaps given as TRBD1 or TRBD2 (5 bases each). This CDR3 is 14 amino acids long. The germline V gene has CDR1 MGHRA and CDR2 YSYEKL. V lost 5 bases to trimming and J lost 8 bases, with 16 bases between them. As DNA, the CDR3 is TGCGCCAGCAGCTTTTCTCCCGGGGCCGATGAGCAGTTCTTC. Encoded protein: CASSFSPGADEQFF.

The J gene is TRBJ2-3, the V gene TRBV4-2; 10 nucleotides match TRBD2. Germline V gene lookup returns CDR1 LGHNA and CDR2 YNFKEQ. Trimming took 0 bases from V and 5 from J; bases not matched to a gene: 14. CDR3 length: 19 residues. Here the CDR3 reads CASSQDFGLAVVGGDTQYF. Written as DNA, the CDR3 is TGTGCCAGCAGCCAAGATTTCGGACTAGCGGTTGTTGGCGGAGATACGCAGTATTTT.

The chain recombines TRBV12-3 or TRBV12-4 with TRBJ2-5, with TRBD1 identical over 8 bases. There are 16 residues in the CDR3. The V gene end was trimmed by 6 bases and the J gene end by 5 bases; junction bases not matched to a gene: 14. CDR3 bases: TGTGCCAGCAGCCCCAGGGGGCAGGGTGGGGTCGAGACCCAGTACTTC. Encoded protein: CASSPRGQGGVETQYF.

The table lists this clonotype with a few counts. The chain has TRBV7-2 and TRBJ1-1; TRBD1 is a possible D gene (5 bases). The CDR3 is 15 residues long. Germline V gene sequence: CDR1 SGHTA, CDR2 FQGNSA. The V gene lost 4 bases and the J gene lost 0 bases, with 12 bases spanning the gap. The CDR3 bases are TGTGCCAGCAGCTCATTCAGGGCTATGAACACTGAAGCTTTCTTT. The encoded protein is CASSSFRAMNTEAFF. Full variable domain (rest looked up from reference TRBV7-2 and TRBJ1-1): GAGVSQSPSNKVTEKGKDVELRCDPISGHTALYWYRQSLGQGLEFLIYFQGNSAPDKSGLPSDRFSAERTGGSVSTLTIQRTQQEDSAVYLCASSSFRAMNTEAFFGQGTRLTVV.

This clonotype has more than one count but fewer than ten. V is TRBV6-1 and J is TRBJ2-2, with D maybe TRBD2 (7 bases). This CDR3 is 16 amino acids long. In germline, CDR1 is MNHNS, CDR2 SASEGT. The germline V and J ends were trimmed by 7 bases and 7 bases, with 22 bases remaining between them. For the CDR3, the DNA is TGTGCCAGCACCTTCTGGGGAGGGGGGCCAGTCGGGGAGCTGTTTTTT. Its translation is CASTFWGGGPVGELFF.

CDR3 amino acids: CASSEAQGPDGYTF. The CDR3 nucleotides read TGTGCCAGCAGTGAAGCGCAGGGGCCGGATGGCTACACCTTC. The V and J genes are TRBV6-1 and TRBJ1-2, with a tentative D call TRBD1 (6 bases). From germline, CDR1 is MNHNS and CDR2 SASEGT. The ends were cut back, 0 bases at V and 6 bases at J, with 11 bases in the middle. CDR3 length: 14 amino acids.

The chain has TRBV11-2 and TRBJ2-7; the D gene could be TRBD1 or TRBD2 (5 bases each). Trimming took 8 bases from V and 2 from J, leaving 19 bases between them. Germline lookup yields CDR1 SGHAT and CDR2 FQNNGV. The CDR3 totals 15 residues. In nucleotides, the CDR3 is TGTGCCAGCGGTCTGACGGGGACGGCTCCCTACGAGCAGTACTTC. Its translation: CASGLTGTAPYEQYF.

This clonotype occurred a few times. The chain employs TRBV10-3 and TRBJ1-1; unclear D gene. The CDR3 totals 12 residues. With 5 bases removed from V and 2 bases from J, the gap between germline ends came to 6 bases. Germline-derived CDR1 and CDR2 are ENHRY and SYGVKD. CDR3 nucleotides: TGTGCCATCAGTTTTTCCAACACTGAAGCTTTCTTT. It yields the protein CAISFSNTEAFF.

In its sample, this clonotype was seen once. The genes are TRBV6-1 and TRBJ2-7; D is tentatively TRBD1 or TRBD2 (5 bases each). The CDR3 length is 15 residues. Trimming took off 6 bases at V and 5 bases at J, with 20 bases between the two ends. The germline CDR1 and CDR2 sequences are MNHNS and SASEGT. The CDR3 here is CASRGSGLARDEQYF. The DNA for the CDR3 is TGTGCCAGCAGGGGGTCGGGGCTAGCAAGGGACGAGCAGTACTTC.

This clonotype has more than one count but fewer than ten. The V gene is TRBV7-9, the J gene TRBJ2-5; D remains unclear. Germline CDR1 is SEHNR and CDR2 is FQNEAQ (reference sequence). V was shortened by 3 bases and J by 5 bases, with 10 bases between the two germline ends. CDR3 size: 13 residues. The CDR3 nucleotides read TGTGCCAGCAGCTTTGGCTTAAAGGAGACCCAGTACTTC. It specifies CASSFGLKETQYF.